This T cell receptor (beta chain) emerged from a study of OX40 agonist ivuxolimab in advanced cancers. Study background: An anti-OX40 (CD134) antibody with agonistic activity, ivuxolimab, was administered to patients.

Some clones are missing from TCRdb's copy, which holds only in-frame ones; the method was immunoSEQ multiplex PCR. The repertoire holds roughly 80,000 clones, with around 87% as singletons. Germline values: CDR1 MGHDK, CDR2 SYGVNS. The CDR3 is made up of 14 amino acids. J lost 8 bases, V lost 1 base, and 4 bases had no gene match. The TCR comes from an adult with an advanced solid tumor such as melanoma, head and neck, liver or kidney cancer. This sequence joins TRBV25-1 and TRBJ2-4, with TRBD2 identical over 8 bases. This material consisted of CD4+ or CD8+ T cells sorted from blood, taken in a trial of the OX40 agonist ivuxolimab. CDR3 nucleotide sequence: TGTGCCAGCAGTGAATCGGGACTAGTAGACATTCAGTACTTC. Translating it yields CASSESGLVDIQYF.